This T cell receptor (beta chain) is from a study of cytomegalovirus exposure and HLA in healthy donors. This clone occurred once. Amplification used 60 Vbeta primers and 13 Jbeta primers. Here immunoSEQ multiplex PCR was the method, and the copy in TCRdb shows in-frame clones only, minus some. The repertoire holds over 110,000 clones, with about four fifths as singletons. V shed 3 bases and J shed 0 bases, with 9 bases lying between them. The CDR3 length is 14 residues. Per germline, CDR1 LNHDA and CDR2 SQIVND (reference sequence). Sequencing was done on a sample of PBMCs. The chain couples TRBV19 to TRBJ2-7; D is unresolved. The receptor was isolated from a woman in her thirties or forties in good health and CMV-seropositive. The CDR3 DNA reads TGTGCCAGTAGTATGTCACCTAGCTCCTACGAGCAGTACTTC. Translating it yields CASSMSPSSYEQYF.